The 12 T cell receptor beta chains below were found in one sample sequenced in a study of shared clonotypes between healthy human individuals. Sequencing used immunoSEQ multiplex PCR; TCRdb keeps in-frame clones, though not all of them. This sample has 1.4 million to 1.5 million clones, with more than 95% found just once. The sequencing input was naive CD4+ T cells sorted from blood. The subset here: CD45RA+ positively selected. These receptors originate from a man aged 25-40 years in good health.

The V gene is TRBV9, the J gene TRBJ2-7, with a tentative D call TRBD2 (5 bases). Between the trimmed V and J ends, which lost 0 bases and 2 bases, there was a span of 12 bases. Looked up from germline, CDR1 is SGDLS and CDR2 is YYNGEE. The CDR3 runs 15 residues. CDR3 protein: CASSVAGSPAYEQYF. CDR3 bases: TGTGCCAGCAGCGTAGCTGGGAGTCCGGCCTACGAGCAGTACTTC. Supplemented by reference TRBV9 and TRBJ2-7, the full variable domain reads DSGVTQTPKHLITATGQRVTLRCSPRSGDLSVYWYQQSLDQGLQFLIQYYNGEERAKGNILERFSAQQFPDLHSELNLSSLELGDSALYFCASSVAGSPAYEQYFGPGTRLTVT.

This chain uses TRBV5-4 with TRBJ2-7; D unresolved. V dropped 0 bases and J dropped 5 bases, with 6 bases sitting between them. The germline V gene has CDR1 SGHNT and CDR2 YYREEE (reference sequence). CDR3 length: 12 residues. For the CDR3, the DNA is TGTGCCAGCAGCTTGGACAAGCACGAGCAGTACTTC. Translated, it gives CASSLDKHEQYF. The variable domain in full, completed from reference TRBV5-4 and TRBJ2-7, reads ETGVTQSPTHLIKTRGQQVTLRCSSQSGHNTVSWYQQALGQGPQFIFQYYREEENGRGNFPPRFSGLQFPNYSSELNVNALELDDSALYLCASSLDKHEQYFGPGTRLTVT.

The V and J genes are TRBV2 and TRBJ1-2; 7 bases agree with TRBD1. V lost 4 bases and J lost 3; bases outside the gene matches: 5. CDR3 length equals 14 residues. In germline, CDR1 is SNHLY, CDR2 FYNNEI. The CDR3 DNA is TGTGCCAGCAGTGCCCAAACAGGGGACTATGGCTACACCTTC. Translation gives CASSAQTGDYGYTF.

This chain uses TRBV7-2 with TRBJ2-3; 14 bases fit TRBD2. V gave up 5 bases and J gave up 4 bases; unmatched junction bases: 2. From germline, CDR1 is SGHTA and CDR2 FQGNSA. The CDR3 contains 15 residues. CDR3 region: CASSLTSGRADTQYF. DNA for the CDR3: TGTGCCAGCAGCCTGACTAGCGGGAGGGCAGATACGCAGTATTTT.

The genes are TRBV11-2 and TRBJ2-2; 9 nucleotides match TRBD1. Trimming cost V 5 bases and J 1 base; bases outside gene matches: 11. The CDR3 length is 18 residues. Germline V gives CDR1 SGHAT, CDR2 FQNNGV. In nucleotides, the CDR3 is TGTGCCAGCAGCCAAGGACCCTACAGGGGGCGGAACACCGGGGAGCTGTTTTTT. This gives the protein CASSQGPYRGRNTGELFF.

The chain joins TRBV6-1 to TRBJ2-4, with 7 bases fitting TRBD2. Germline V gene sequence: CDR1 MNHNS, CDR2 SASEGT. This CDR3 has 14 amino acids. Losses at the gene ends were 7 bases for V and 7 bases for J; bases not matched to a gene: 10. CDR3 in DNA: TGTGCCAGCAACCGTTGGGGCGGGAGCAACATTCAGTACTTC. The encoded protein is CASNRWGGSNIQYF.

Of note for this clone: A read error may account for a junction end that differs from germline. This chain joins TRBV18 and TRBJ2-7; D gene uncertain. Germline V CDR1 and CDR2: KGHSH, LQKENI. This CDR3 region has 12 residues. The CDR3 is CASSLLSSEQYF. The CDR3 DNA follows: TGTGCCAGCTCCTTACTCTCCTCCGAGCAGTACTTC.

The chain links TRBV4-1 to TRBJ2-1; 7 bases align to TRBD1. The trim removed 0 bases at V and 8 bases at J, leaving 10 bases unmatched. CDR3 length: 16 residues. Germline CDR1 is MGHRA and CDR2 is YSYEKL. CDR3 coding DNA: TGCGCCAGCAGCCAAGATGAGACAGGGTCTACCGATGAGCAGTTCTTC. Encoded protein: CASSQDETGSTDEQFF.

The table lists this clone with a count of one. The chain joins TRBV27 to TRBJ2-7, with 14 bases matching TRBD2. V was pared by 2 bases and J by 4 bases, with 10 bases of the junction left unmatched. The CDR3 length is 18 residues. CDR1 is MNHEY, CDR2 SMNVEV, per germline (reference sequence). CDR3 bases: TGTGCCAGCAGTTTACAAGGGACTAGCGGGAGAGGGGGTTACGAGCAGTACTTC. Translating gives CASSLQGTSGRGGYEQYF.

The chain uses TRBV5-6 and TRBJ2-3, with D unclear. CDR3 length: 14 amino acids. V gave up 5 bases and J gave up 6 bases, with 16 bases separating them. Germline V CDR1 and CDR2: SGHDT, YYEEEE. The CDR3 coding sequence is TGTGCCAGCAGTCGACCGGGTTTGGGGGATACGCAGTATTTT. It yields the protein CASSRPGLGDTQYF.

The CDR3 bases are TGTGCCAGCAGCTTGGGTTTAGCCCACAATGAGCAGTTCTTC. It codes for CASSLGLAHNEQFF. V and J are TRBV5-6 and TRBJ2-1; no reliable D call. The germline CDR1 and CDR2 sequences are SGHDT and YYEEEE. Trimming removed 0 bases from V and 5 bases from J, with 9 bases in between. The CDR3 runs to 14 residues.

V is TRBV4-1 and J is TRBJ2-3; 9 bases match TRBD1. V was clipped by 3 bases and J by 2 bases; unmatched bases: 6. Germline V gene sequence: CDR1 MGHRA, CDR2 YSYEKL. CDR3 length equals 16 residues. In DNA, the CDR3 is TGCGCCAGCAGCCAGCCCCGGACAGGGGTCACAGATACGCAGTATTTT. Translation: CASSQPRTGVTDTQYF.